This entry is about one T cell receptor (beta chain). The target antigen is unknown. The entry originates in a study of blood T cell dynamics during melanoma immunotherapy. At the level of the study: Standard first-line treatment here was pembrolizumab or nivolumab plus ipilimumab in metastatic melanoma.

The time point: pre-treatment baseline. One draw preceded checkpoint blockade; another followed its first cycle at week 3. At 12 weeks after first infusion, RECIST 1.1 defined response for most patients. Method: immunoSEQ multiplex PCR; TCRdb's copy keeps in-frame clones and lacks some. The sample holds over 3,500 clones; 84% are singletons and the top ten take approximately 15%. Study-level findings and limits: Disease-control patients' PBMC repertoires became either more clonal or more diverse at W3.

CDR3 length equals 15 residues. The junction had 2 bases not matched to a gene; V was cut back by 0 bases and J by 1 base. CDR1 and CDR2 from the germline V gene are MNHEY and SVGAGI. V is TRBV6-5 and J is TRBJ1-2; 7 nucleotides line up with TRBD1. The sequences come from blood, collected from a patient treated with checkpoint blockade. This sequence was found in a human donor with melanoma. The CDR3: CASSYSTGLNYGYTF. The CDR3 DNA reads TGTGCCAGCAGTTACTCGACAGGGCTTAACTATGGCTACACCTTC.